This is a list of T cell receptor beta chains from one sample in a study of graft-versus-host responses after intestinal transplantation. The data were produced by immunoSEQ multiplex PCR, yet TCRdb's version contains in-frame clones alone and is incomplete. This table holds 60,000 to 75,000 clones, roughly 90% found once. What these receptors recognize is not known. The source material was unstimulated CD8+ T cells sorted from spleen or lymph node cells, sampled before intestinal transplant. The receptors were sampled from a human donor who received an intestinal transplant. CDR3s include the opening cysteine and the closing phenylalanine or tryptophan. The D gene is left open where the match is weak. Clone size is not always given. Where it is, it says once, few, many or a class for expanded clones.

D gene	V gene	clone size	J gene	CDR3 protein	CDR3 DNA
.	TRBV6-6	few	TRBJ1-2	CASSYSLSGYTF	TGTGCCAGCAGTTACTCGCTTAGTGGCTACACCTTC
TRBD1	TRBV28	.	TRBJ2-5	CASSSHKGTGGAVIGTETQYF	TGTGCCAGCAGTTCACACAAAGGGACAGGGGGCGCAGTAATCGGTACGGAGACCCAGTACTTC
TRBD2	TRBV5-1	few	TRBJ2-7	CASRREGLFQYF	TGCGCCAGCAGACGGGAGGGGCTGTTCCAGTACTTC
.	TRBV2	once	TRBJ1-2	CASRTSGAPAYGYTF	TGTGCCAGCAGAACATCAGGGGCACCTGCCTATGGCTACACCTTC
TRBD1	TRBV6-1	.	TRBJ1-4	CASSEARDRDSNEKLFF	TGTGCCAGCAGTGAAGCCCGGGATAGGGACAGTAATGAAAAACTGTTTTTT
.	TRBV29-1	once	TRBJ1-1	CSVYSTEAFF	TGCAGCGTGTACAGCACTGAAGCTTTCTTT
.	TRBV27	.	TRBJ2-2	CASRPGANLITGELFF	TGTGCCAGCAGACCTGGGGCGAATTTGATCACCGGGGAGCTGTTTTTT
TRBD1	TRBV5-1	.	TRBJ1-2	CASSFWGTGGNGYTF	TGCGCCAGCAGCTTTTGGGGGACAGGAGGAAATGGCTACACCTTC
.	TRBV9	.	TRBJ1-4	CASSPVGGLNEKLFF	TGTGCCAGCAGCCCTGTCGGGGGGCTGAATGAAAAACTGTTTTTT
TRBD2	TRBV10-2	.	TRBJ2-5	CASSESLRGSQETQYF	TGCGCCAGCAGTGAGTCTCTGCGGGGGTCCCAAGAGACCCAGTACTTC
.	TRBV7-8	.	TRBJ2-3	CASLGGDPAGTDTQYF	TGTGCCAGCTTGGGGGGTGACCCTGCTGGCACAGATACGCAGTATTTT